This is a list of T cell receptor beta chains from one sample in a study of OX40 agonist ivuxolimab in advanced cancers. Some clones are missing from TCRdb's copy, which holds only in-frame ones; the method was immunoSEQ multiplex PCR. The sample consists of some 67,000 clones, about 91% of them appearing once. The source was CD4+ or CD8+ T cells sorted from blood, collected in a trial of the OX40 agonist ivuxolimab. The receptors were gathered from an adult with an advanced solid tumor such as melanoma, head and neck, liver or kidney cancer. Both conserved end residues are part of each CDR3. Each record gives: CDR3 length, V gene, CDR3 protein.

15 TRBV11-2 CASSFSGGPQETQYF
15 TRBV7-7 CASSLAFGGQETQYF
15 TRBV19 CASSIEGAPSSPLHF
14 TRBV5-1 CASSLGQTTDTQYF
15 TRBV2 CASGQGQGGYNEQFF
13 TRBV6-1 CASNGDTTDTQYF
13 TRBV6-1 CAVAGDKKETQYF
19 TRBV28 CASSLTQGALAVGRNTIYF
13 TRBV27 CASSLNGNTEAFF
15 TRBV5-1 CASSWQGSGTDTQYF
13 TRBV11-3 CASSLDKTAGQFF
15 TRBV15 CATSGSSGGTGEQYF
12 TRBV5-6 CASSLGQGRAFF
18 TRBV18 CASSPSLIRGLSNQPQHF
14 TRBV6-5 CASSYSWQKDGYTF
14 TRBV27 CASSLVGQYYGYTF
14 TRBV10-1 CASSDRVGTDTQYF
12 TRBV5-1 CASSLDTYGYTF
15 TRBV5-6 CASSSSGQTYQPQHF
16 TRBV28 CASTRTGMKVGNTIYF
15 TRBV7-9 CASSLSQSAGNTIYF
16 TRBV4-1 CASSQARTSGNNEQFF
14 TRBV11-2 CASSSGTGNEKLFF
17 TRBV9 CASSVGGGLNSGNTIYF
17 TRBV19 CASRSSLTGVGNQPQHF
14 TRBV10-3 CAISELGTDEKLFF
15 TRBV5-1 CASSSGGGSYNEQFF
14 TRBV7-9 CASSPGQTFPEQYF
17 TRBV5-6 CASSLAGNKGWDTEAFF
13 TRBV5-1 CASSLDPGYGYTF
13 TRBV5-1 CASSLGQVGEAFF
18 TRBV19 CASSMSRQGMPSGNTIYF
14 TRBV5-6 CASSLVSIQDGYTF
13 TRBV30 CAGRDRGRDEQYF
16 TRBV12-5 CASIPHLFGSTDTQYF
17 TRBV28 CASSLVGSTLAKNIQYF
12 TRBV10-3 CAISVEGNEQFF
15 TRBV2 CASSTGQYSGNTIYF
16 TRBV11-2 CASSTLSSGGSNEQFF
11 TRBV2 CASSDWTEAFF
12 TRBV10-3 CASGQLYNEQFF